Listed below are T cell receptor beta chains from one sample, sequenced in a study of OX40 agonist ivuxolimab in advanced cancers. The repertoire was sequenced with immunoSEQ multiplex PCR; TCRdb's copy has only in-frame clones and lacks some. The sample shows around 34,000 clones, roughly nine tenths of them seen only once. The sequences come from CD4+ or CD8+ T cells sorted from blood, collected in a trial of the OX40 agonist ivuxolimab. Every receptor here comes from an adult with an advanced solid tumor such as melanoma, head and neck, liver or kidney cancer. Each CDR3 is given with its conserved first and last residue. The order of the fields is V gene, CDR3 protein.

>TRBV27
CASSLYNEQFF
>TRBV6-5
CASRDPGNEQFF
>TRBV11-1
CASSPRTGNTEAFF
>TRBV7-9
CASTPGGRTDTQYF
>TRBV27
CASSKTPATGETQYF
>TRBV19
CASSIGSRGFGTEAFF
>TRBV2
CASSPPVNQPQHF
>TRBV2
CASSEGLAGGPRSYEQYF
>TRBV19
CASTSRLAGVYEQYF
>TRBV7-9
CASKDNYNEQFF
>TRBV4-1
CASSQGVAASGNTIYF
>TRBV19
CASKIAGGLYEQYF
>TRBV9
CASSVRQEETQYF
>TRBV7-9
CASSFGGQGTRSTNEKLFF
>TRBV6-5
CASSYSGPGGFGYTF
>TRBV29-1
CSVEDTTGQTTNTEAFF
>TRBV7-8
CASSLVTGSSLEQYF
>TRBV30
CAWSATGQFNEKLFF
>TRBV11-2
CASSRNVGNQPQHF
>TRBV9
CASSISTGGVETQYF
>TRBV27
CASSSSGLAGFYEQYF
>TRBV7-7
CASSPGETQYF
>TRBV6-5
CASSAGLAGNNEQFF
>TRBV7-9
CASSSGLETQYF
>TRBV4-2
CASSQQGAQPQHF
>TRBV6-5
CASSWTATLNEQFF
>TRBV7-9
CASSSMTSGGATYYEQYF
>TRBV27
CASSTDSYEQYF
>TRBV6-1
CASSEVVGGLYNEQFF
>TRBV6-5
CASRDRGYSSTGYTF
>TRBV18
CASSPITGSDYNEQFF
>TRBV19
CASRNREISHQPQHF
>TRBV5-1
CASSPTSGAYNEQFF
>TRBV28
CASSPRAVQETQYF
>TRBV5-1
CASALGGGSYEQYF
>TRBV11-2
CASSLVLNTGELFF
>TRBV27
CASSLGSGGTYNEQFF
>TRBV6-1
CASTPDRSSYEQYF
>TRBV10-3
CAIRGGSTDTQYF
>TRBV7-6
CASSLDQGRGYSNQPQHF
>TRBV7-9
CASSYRAIQRNEKLFF
>TRBV10-2
CASSEVLAGVVTGELFF
>TRBV27
CASSVSSGTSYNEQFF
>TRBV25-1
CASANWGVGGELFF
>TRBV10-3
CAIFSIQTAEQFF
>TRBV16
CASSQSEVRYEQYF